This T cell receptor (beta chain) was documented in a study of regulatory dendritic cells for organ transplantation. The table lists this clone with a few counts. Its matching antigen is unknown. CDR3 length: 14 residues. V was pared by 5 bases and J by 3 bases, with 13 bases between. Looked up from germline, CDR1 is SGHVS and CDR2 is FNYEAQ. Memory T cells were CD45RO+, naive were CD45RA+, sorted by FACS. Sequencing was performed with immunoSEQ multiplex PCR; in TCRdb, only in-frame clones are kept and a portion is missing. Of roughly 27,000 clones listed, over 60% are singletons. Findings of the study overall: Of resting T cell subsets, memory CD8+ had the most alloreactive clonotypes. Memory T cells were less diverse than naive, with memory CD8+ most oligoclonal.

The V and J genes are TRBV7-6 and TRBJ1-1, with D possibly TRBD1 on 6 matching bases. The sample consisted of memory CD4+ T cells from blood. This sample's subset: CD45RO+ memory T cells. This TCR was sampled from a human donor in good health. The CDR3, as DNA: TGTGCCAGCAGCGTAAGACAGGCCGACACTGAAGCTTTCTTT. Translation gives CASSVRQADTEAFF. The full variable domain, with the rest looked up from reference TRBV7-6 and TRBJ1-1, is GAGVSQSPRYKVTKRGQDVALRCDPISGHVSLYWYRQALGQGPEFLTYFNYEAQQDKSGLPNDRFSAERPEGSISTLTIQRTEQRDSAMYRCASSVRQADTEAFFGQGTRLTVV.